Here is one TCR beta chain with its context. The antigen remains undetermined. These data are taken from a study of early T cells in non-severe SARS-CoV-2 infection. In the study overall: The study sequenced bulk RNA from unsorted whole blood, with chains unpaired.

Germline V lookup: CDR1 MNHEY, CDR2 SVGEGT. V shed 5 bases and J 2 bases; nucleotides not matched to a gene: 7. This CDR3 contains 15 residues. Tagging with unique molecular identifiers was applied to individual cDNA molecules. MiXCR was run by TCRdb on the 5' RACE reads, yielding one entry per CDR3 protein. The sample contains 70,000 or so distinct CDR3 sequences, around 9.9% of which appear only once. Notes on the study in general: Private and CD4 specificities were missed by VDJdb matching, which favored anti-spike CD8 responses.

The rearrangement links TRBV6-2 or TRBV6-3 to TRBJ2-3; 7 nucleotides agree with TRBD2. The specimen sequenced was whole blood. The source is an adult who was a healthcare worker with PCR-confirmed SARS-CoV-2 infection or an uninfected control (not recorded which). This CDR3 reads CASSGRDYLTDTQYF. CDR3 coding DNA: TGTGCCAGCAGTGGGAGGGACTACCTCACAGATACGCAGTATTTT.